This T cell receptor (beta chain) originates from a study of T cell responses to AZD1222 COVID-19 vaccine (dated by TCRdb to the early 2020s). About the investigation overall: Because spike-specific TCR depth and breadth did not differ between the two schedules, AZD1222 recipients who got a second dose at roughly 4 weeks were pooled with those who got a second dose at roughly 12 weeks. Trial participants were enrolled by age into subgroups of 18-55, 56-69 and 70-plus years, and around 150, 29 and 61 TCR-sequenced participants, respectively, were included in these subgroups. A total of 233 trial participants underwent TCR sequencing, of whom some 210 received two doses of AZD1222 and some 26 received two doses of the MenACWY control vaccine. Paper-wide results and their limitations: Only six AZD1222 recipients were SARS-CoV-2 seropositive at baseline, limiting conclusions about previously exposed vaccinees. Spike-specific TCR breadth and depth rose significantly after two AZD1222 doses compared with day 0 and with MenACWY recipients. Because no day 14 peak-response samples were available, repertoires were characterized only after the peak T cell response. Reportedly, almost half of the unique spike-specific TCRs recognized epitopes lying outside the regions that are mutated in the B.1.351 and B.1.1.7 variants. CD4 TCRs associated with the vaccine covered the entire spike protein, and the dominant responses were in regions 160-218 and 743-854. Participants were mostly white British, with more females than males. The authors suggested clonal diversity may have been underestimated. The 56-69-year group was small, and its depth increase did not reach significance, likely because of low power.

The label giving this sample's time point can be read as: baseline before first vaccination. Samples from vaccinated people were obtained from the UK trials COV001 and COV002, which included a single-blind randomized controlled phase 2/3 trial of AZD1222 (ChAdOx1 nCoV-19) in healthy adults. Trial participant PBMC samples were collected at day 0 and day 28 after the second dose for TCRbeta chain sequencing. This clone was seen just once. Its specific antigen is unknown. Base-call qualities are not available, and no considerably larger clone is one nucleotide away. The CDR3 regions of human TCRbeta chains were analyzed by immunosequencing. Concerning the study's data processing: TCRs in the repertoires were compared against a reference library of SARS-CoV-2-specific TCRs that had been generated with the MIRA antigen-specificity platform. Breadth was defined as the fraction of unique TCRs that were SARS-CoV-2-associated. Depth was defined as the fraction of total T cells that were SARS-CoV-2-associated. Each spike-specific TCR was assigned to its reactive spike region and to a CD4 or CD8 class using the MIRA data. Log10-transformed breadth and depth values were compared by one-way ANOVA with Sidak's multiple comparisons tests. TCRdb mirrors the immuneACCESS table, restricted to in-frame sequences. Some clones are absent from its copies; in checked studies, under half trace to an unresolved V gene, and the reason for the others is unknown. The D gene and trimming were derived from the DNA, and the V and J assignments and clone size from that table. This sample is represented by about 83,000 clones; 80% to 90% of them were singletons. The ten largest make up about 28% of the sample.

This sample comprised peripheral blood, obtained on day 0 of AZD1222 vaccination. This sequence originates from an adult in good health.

The sequence in DNA is TGTCGTGGAGGTCCCCCGGGGGGGTCTTTCTTT. This codes for CRGGPPGGSFF. The chain is encoded by TRBV30 joined to TRBJ1-1; D gene: possibly TRBD1, on 5 matching bases. There are 11 amino acids in the CDR3, from cysteine to phenylalanine inclusive. Of the read, only the CDR3 DNA is kept; its 33 bases are in frame from base 1. The germline V gene (reference sequence) specifies GTSNPN as CDR1 and SVGIG as CDR2. With the rest looked up from the reference TRBV30 and TRBJ1-1 genes rather than sequenced, the full variable domain is SQTIHQWPATLVQPVGSPLSLECTVEGTSNPNLYWYRQAAGRGLQLLFYSVGIGQISSEVPQNLSASRPQDRQFILSSKKLLLSDSGFYLCRGGPPGGSFFGQGTRLTVV.